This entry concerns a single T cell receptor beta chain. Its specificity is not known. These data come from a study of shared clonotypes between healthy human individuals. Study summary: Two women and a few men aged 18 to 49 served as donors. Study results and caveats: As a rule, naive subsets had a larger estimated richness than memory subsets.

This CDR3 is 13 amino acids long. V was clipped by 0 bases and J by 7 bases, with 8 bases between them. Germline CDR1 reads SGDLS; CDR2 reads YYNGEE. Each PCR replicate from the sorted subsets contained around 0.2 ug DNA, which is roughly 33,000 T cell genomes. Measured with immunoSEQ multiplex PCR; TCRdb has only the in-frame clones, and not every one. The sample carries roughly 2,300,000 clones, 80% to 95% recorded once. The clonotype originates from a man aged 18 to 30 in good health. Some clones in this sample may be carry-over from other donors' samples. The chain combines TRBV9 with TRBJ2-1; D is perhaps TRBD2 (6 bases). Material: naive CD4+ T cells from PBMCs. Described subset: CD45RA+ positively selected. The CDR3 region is CASSVGTNNEQFF. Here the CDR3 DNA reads TGTGCCAGCAGCGTAGGGACTAATAATGAGCAGTTCTTC.